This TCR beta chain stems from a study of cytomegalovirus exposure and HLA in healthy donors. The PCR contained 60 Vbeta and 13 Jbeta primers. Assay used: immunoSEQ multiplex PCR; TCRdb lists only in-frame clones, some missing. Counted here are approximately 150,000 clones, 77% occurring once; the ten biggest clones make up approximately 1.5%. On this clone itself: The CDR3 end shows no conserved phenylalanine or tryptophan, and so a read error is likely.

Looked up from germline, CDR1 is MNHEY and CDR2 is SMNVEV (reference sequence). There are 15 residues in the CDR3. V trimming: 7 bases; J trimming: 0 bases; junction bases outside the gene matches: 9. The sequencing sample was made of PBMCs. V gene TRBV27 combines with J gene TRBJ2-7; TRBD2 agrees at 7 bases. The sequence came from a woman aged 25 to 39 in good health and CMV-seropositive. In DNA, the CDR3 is TGTGCCAGCACTCATCTTGGCGGGAGCTCCTACGAGCAGTACCTC. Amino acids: CASTHLGGSSYEQYL.